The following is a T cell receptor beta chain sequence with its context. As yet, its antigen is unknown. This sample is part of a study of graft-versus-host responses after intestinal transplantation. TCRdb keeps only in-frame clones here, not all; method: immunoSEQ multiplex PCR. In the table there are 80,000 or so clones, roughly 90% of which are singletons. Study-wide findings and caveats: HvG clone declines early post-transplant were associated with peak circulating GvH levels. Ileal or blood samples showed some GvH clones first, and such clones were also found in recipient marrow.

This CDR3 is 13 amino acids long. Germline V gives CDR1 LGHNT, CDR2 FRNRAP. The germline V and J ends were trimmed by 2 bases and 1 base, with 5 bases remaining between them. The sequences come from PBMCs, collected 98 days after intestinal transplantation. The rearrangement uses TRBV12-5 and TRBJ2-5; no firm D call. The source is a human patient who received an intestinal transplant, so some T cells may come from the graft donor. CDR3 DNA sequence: TGTGCTAGTGGTTTGATCTCCCAAGAGACCCAGTACTTC. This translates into CASGLISQETQYF.